This T cell receptor (beta chain) was sequenced during a study of blood T cell repertoires in COVID-19. Germline V CDR1 and CDR2: MGHRA, YSYEKL. Trimming left V 0 bases short and J 8 bases short, with 16 bases between. The CDR3 totals 16 residues. Seattle participants joined during active infection and were tracked over time. Libraries were prepared by immunoSEQ multiplex PCR; TCRdb keeps only in-frame clonotypes and omits some of them. This table holds some 200,000 clones, 81% found once. This TCR was sampled from a middle-aged woman with COVID-19, enrolled during active disease. Sequenced sample: peripheral blood. J is TRBJ1-4 and V is TRBV4-1; D may be TRBD1 (5 bases). The CDR3 region is CASSQDGSGTQEKLFF. Here the CDR3 DNA reads TGCGCCAGCAGCCAAGATGGGTCCGGGACTCAGGAAAAACTGTTTTTT.